The sequence of this T cell receptor beta chain was determined in a study of control samples from healthy donors and cancer patients. This clone was recorded a few times. The CDR3 is made up of 14 amino acids. The V segment lost 2 bases and the J segment 5 bases; nucleotides outside the gene matches: 4. Germline-derived CDR1 and CDR2 are SGDLS and YYNGEE. Assay used: immunoSEQ multiplex PCR; TCRdb lists only in-frame clones, some missing. The table records 150,000 or so clones, over 90% of them present only once. This clonotype was obtained from a man between 50 and 59 years old in good health. V is TRBV9 and J is TRBJ2-1; 7 bases agree with TRBD2. The specimen sequenced was blood. Here the CDR3 DNA reads TGTGCCAGCAGCGTCCGGGACTATAACAATGAGCAGTTCTTC. It specifies CASSVRDYNNEQFF.